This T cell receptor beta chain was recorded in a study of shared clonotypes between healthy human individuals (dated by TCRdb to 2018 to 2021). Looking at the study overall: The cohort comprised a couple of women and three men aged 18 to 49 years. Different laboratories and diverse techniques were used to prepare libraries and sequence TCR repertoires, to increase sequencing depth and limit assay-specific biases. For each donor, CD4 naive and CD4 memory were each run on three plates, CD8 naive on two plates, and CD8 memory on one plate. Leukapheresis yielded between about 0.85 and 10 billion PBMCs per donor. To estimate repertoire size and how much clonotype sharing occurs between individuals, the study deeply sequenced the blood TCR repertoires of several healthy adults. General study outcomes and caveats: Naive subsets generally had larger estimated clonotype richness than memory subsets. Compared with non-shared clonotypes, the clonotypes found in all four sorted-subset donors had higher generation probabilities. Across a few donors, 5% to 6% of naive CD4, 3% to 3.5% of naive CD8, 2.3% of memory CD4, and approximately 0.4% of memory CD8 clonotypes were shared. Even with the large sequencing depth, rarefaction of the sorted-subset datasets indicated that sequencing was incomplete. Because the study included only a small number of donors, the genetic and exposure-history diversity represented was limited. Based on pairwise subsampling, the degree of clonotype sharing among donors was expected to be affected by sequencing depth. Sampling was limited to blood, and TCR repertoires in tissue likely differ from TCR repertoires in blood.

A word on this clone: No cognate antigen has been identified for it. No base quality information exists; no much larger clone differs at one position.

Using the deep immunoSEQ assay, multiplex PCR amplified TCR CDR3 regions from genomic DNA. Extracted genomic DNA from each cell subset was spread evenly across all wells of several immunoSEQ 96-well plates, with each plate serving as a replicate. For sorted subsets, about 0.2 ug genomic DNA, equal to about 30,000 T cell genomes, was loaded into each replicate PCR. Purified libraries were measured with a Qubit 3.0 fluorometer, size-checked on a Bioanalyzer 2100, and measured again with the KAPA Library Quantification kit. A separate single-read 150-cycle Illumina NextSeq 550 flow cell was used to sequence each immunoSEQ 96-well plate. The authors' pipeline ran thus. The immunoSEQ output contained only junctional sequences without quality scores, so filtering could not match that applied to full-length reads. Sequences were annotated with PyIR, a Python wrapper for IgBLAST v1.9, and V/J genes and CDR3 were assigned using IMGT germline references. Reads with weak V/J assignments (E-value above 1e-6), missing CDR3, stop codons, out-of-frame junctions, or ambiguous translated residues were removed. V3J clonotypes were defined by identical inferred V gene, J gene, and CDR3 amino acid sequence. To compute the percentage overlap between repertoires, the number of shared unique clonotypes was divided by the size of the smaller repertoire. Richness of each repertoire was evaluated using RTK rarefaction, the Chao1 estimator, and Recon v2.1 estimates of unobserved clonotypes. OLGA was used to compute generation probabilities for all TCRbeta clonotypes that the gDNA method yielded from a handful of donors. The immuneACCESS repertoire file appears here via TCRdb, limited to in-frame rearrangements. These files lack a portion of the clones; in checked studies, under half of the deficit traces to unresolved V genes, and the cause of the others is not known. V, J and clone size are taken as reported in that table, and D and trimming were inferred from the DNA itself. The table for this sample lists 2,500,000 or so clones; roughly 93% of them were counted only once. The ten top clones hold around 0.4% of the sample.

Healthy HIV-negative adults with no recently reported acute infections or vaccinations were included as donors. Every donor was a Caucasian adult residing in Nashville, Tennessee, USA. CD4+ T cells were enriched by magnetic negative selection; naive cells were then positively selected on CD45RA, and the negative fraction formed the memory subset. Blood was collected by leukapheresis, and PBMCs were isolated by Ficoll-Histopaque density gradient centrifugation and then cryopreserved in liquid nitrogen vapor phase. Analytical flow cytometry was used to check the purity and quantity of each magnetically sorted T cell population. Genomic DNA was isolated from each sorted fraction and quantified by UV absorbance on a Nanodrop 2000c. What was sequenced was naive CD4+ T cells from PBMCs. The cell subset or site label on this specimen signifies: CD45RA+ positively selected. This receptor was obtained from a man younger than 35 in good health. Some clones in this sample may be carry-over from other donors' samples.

The CDR3 reads CAIVDATSGTSYNEQFF. The nucleotide sequence reads TGTGCCATCGTGGACGCGACTAGCGGGACCTCCTACAATGAGCAGTTCTTC. Recombination joined TRBV5-4 with TRBJ2-1; TRBD2 aligns with 11 central bases. The germline V end is reduced by 9 bases and the J end by 0 bases; junction bases left unmatched: 11. Per the germline V gene (reference sequence), SGHNT is the CDR1 and YYREEE is the CDR2. Its CDR3 holds 17 amino acids, cysteine through phenylalanine. This entry keeps only the CDR3 DNA: 51 bases, framed from base 1. Outside the CDR3, residues come from the reference TRBV5-4 and TRBJ2-1 proteins, so the full variable domain is: ETGVTQSPTHLIKTRGQQVTLRCSSQSGHNTVSWYQQALGQGPQFIFQYYREEENGRGNFPPRFSGLQFPNYSSELNVNALELDDSALYLCAIVDATSGTSYNEQFFGPGTRLTVL.